This T cell receptor (beta chain) is drawn from a study of shared clonotypes between healthy human individuals. About the research overall: Each donor had three CD4 naive, three CD4 memory, two CD8 naive and one CD8 memory plate.

Germline values: CDR1 SGHNT, CDR2 YYREEE (reference sequence). The CDR3 runs to 14 residues. Trimming took off 1 base at V and 7 bases at J, with 11 bases between the two ends. The assay was immunoSEQ multiplex PCR, and TCRdb's table has in-frame clones only and misses some. The sample yields 2 million to 2.5 million clones, approximately 90% seen once. The receptor's source is a man between 18 and 35 years old in good health. Some clones in this sample may be carry-over from other donors' samples. Sequenced material: naive CD4+ T cells from PBMCs. The subset denotes: CD45RA+ positively selected. J is TRBJ2-2 and V is TRBV5-4; no reliable D call. Here the CDR3 DNA reads TGTGCCAGCAGCTTGCCCGGTACGAGCGGGGAGCTGTTTTTT. Translation gives CASSLPGTSGELFF. The variable domain in full, completed from reference TRBV5-4 and TRBJ2-2, reads ETGVTQSPTHLIKTRGQQVTLRCSSQSGHNTVSWYQQALGQGPQFIFQYYREEENGRGNFPPRFSGLQFPNYSSELNVNALELDDSALYLCASSLPGTSGELFFGEGSRLTVL.